This T cell receptor (beta chain) is drawn from a study of T cells in Graves' hyperthyroidism and ophthalmopathy (dated by TCRdb to the late 2010s). Broadly, across the study: Peripheral blood samples were taken at the time of initial diagnosis, prior to any treatment. To identify TCR V-J signatures that set the groups apart, the researchers used a discovery cohort of about a hundred patients, made up of 40 to 45 with Graves' ophthalmopathy and some 56 with stable Graves' hyperthyroidism. An independent validation cohort of under 20 hyperthyroidism patients and over 15 patients who later progressed to ophthalmopathy tested prospective prediction of ophthalmopathy. The roughly 100 discovery patients were divided at random into training and test sets in a 7:3 ratio. The study also compared thyroid tissue and blood T-cell repertoires from more than 5 Graves' hyperthyroidism patients. After blood sampling, hyperthyroidism patients were treated with methimazole at a starting dose of 30 mg daily, and ophthalmopathy patients were treated with high-dose intravenous methylprednisolone. TCR Vbeta CDR3 sequencing of fewer than 150 peripheral blood samples (43 ophthalmopathy, 75 hyperthyroidism and roughly 17 progressor patients) is reported in the paper. The paper as a whole reports these results and caveats: Most expanded thyroid clonotypes (frequency above 0.001) were also detected in blood, a finding suggesting that blood repertoires may reflect thyroid immune responses. During validation, the model predicted progression to ophthalmopathy a median of about 6.3 months ahead of onset, with 70.59% sensitivity and under 85% specificity. A 13 V-J signature model separated ophthalmopathy from stable hyperthyroidism, with about 88% sensitivity and about 81% specificity in cross-validation and 80%/75% in testing. Sample size was not statistically predetermined, and blinding of investigators to group allocation was not performed.

Ophthalmopathy patients had moderately to severely active disease, Clinical Activity Score of at least 3, NOSPECS grade of at least 4, and duration under 3 months. Exclusion was applied to patients with uncontrolled infections, other autoimmune diseases, pregnancy or lactation. Clinical symptoms, serum thyroxine and TRAb, thyroid ultrasound, and orbital computed tomography formed the basis for the diagnoses. Ficoll-Paque density gradient centrifugation was used to isolate PBMCs from about 10 ml of fresh peripheral blood. Total RNA was extracted with Trizol reagent, and quality was checked on an Agilent 2100 Bioanalyzer. This clonotype was recorded many times. The antigen this receptor binds is unknown. One base away there is no much larger clone; base qualities are not given. Amplification of TCR beta CDR3 regions was carried out from RNA transcripts. For the first round of RT-PCR on the TCR CDR3, the HTBI primer set was used together with the Qiagen OneStep RT-PCR kit. Libraries were constructed in a second round of multiplex PCR, after which size selection and purification were performed. The libraries were sequenced on an Illumina HiSeq2000 using paired-end 100 bp reads. On the study's bioinformatics: Raw data were processed with SOAPnuke, discarding reads with adapters, uncalled bases, mean Phred below 15, or no exact constant-primer or identifier match. High-quality paired reads were merged using COPE v1.2.5, and each unique nucleotide sequence was defined as a clonotype. MiTCR v1.1 was used to align clonotypes to the IMGT TRBV, TRBD and TRBJ reference segments. Only V-J combinations with frequency above 0.0001, covering about 99% of repertoires, were analysed. A TCS score was defined as the ratio between F50 (clonal expansion) and ExV (chaos), using BLOSUM62-based TCRdist between CDR3 peptides within each V-J. Welch's t-statistics and random forest reduced roughly 540 V-J features to around 14, which were used in a naive Bayes classifier (R e1071). TCRdb cleaned the public reads at Q25 with fastp, built clones with MiXCR and kept in-frame beta chains. Entries that share a CDR3 protein sequence are merged under the most common genes and DNA. These V and J calls originate from TCRdb's pipeline instead of the authors' own analysis. Present in this sample are 500,000 to 800,000 distinct CDR3 sequences, around 15% of which were seen just once. In total, the top ten clones hold about 12% of the sample.

For this chain, trimming is 1 base at the V end and 6 bases at the J end, and the number of junction bases without a gene match is 12. The CDR3 numbers 17 residues from cysteine through phenylalanine. Just CDR3 DNA is preserved here, 51 bases in frame from base 1. Taken from the germline V gene, the CDR1 and CDR2 loops are SGHAT and FQNNGV. The chain links TRBV11-2 with TRBJ2-3; TRBD2 agrees with 8 junctional bases. The sequence came from a woman between 50 and 59 years old with Graves' ophthalmopathy. Material for sequencing was blood. The CDR3 region reads CASSLGPGRAKGDTQYF. The nucleotide sequence is given as TGTGCCAGCAGCTTAGGGCCCGGGAGGGCGAAGGGGGATACGCAGTATTTT.